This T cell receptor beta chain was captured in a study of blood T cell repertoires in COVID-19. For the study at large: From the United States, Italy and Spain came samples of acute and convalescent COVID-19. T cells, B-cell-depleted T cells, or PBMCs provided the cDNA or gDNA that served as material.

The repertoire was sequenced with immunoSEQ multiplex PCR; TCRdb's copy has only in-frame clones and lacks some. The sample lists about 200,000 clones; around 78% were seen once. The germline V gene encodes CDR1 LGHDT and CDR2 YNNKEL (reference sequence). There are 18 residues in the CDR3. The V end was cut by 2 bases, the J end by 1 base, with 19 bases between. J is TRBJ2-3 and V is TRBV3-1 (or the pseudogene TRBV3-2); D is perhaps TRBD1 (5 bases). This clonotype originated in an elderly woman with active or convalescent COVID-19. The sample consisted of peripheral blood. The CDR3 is CASSQLTTAPPRTDTQYF. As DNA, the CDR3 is TGTGCCAGCAGCCAACTAACGACAGCTCCTCCCCGCACAGATACGCAGTATTTT.